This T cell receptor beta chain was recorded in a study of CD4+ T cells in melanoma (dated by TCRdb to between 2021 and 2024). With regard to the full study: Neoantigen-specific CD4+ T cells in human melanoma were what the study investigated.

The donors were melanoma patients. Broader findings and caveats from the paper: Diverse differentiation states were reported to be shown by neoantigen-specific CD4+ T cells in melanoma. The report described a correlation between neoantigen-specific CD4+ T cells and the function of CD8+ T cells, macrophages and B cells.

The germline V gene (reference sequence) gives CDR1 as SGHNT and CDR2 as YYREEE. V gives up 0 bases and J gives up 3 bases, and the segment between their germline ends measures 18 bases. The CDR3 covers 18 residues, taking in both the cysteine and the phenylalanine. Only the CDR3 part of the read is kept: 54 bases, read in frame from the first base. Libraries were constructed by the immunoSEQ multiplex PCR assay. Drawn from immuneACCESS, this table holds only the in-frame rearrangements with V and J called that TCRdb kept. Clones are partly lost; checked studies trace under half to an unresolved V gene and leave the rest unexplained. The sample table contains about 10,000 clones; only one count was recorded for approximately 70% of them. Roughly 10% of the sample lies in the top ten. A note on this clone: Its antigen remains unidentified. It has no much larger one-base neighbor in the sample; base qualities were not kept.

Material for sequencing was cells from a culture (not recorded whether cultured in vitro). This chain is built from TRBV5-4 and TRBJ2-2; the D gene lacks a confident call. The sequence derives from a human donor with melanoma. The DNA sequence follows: TGTGCCAGCAGCTTGGCCCCCTCTGCCAGACTGTACACCGGGGAGCTGTTTTTT. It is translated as CASSLAPSARLYTGELFF.